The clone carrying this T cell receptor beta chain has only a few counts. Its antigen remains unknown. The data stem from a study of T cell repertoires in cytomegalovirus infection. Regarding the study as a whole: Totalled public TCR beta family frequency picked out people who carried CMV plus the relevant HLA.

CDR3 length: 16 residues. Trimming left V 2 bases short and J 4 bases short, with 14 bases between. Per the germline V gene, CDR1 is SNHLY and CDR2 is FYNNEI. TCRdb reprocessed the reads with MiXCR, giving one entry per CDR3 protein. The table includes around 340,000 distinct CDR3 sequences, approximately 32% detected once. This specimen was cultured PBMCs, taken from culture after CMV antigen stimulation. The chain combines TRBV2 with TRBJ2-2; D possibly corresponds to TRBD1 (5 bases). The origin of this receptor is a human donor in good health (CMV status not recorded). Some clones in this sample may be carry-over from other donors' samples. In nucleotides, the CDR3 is TGTGCCAGCAGTGAACTTAGCAGGGCTGGCACCGGGGAGCTGTTTTTT. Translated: CASSELSRAGTGELFF.